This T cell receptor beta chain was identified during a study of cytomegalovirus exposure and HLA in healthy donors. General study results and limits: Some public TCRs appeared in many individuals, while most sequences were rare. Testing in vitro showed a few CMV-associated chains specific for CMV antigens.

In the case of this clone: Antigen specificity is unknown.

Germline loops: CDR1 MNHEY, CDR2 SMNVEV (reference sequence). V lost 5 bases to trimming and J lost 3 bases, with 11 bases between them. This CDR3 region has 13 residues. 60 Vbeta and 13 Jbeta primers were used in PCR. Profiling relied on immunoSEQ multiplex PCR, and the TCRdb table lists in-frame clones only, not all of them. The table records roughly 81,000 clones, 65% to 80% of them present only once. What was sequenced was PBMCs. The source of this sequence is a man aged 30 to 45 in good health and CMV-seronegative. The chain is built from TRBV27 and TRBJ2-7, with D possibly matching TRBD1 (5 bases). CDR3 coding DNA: TGTGCCAGCAGTCCCAGACAGCGCTACGAGCAGTACTTC. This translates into CASSPRQRYEQYF.